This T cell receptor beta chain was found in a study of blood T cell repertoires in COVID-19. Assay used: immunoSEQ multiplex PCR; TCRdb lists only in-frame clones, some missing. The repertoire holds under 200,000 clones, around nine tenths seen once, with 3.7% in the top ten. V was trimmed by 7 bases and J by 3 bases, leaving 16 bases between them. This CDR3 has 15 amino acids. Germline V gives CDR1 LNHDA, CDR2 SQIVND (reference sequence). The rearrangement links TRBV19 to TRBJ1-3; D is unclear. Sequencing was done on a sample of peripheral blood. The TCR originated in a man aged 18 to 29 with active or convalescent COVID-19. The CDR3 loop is CASTTARGFGNTIYF. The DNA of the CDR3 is TGTGCCAGTACCACCGCCCGAGGGTTTGGAAACACCATATATTTT.